Detailed here is one TCR beta chain. This clone occurred a few times. Its antigen target is currently unknown. No qualities accompany the bases; no much larger clone lies one base away. This entry belongs to a study of vaccination effects on CD4 cells after COVID-19 (dated by TCRdb to 2021 to 2024). Concerning the study at large: In the ViraFEST assay, PBMC were stimulated with viral peptide pools, and antigen-specific CD4+ T cell clonotypes were then identified by expansion using TCR sequencing. Post-vaccine samples across the study were collected a median of 72 days after the second dose, with a range of 14 to 241. Some 2 million PBMC per well were cultured in IMDM with around 5% human AB serum, 7.5 to 10 IU/ml IL-2 and gentamicin, plus 10 ug/ml peptides. The study compared SARS-CoV-2 spike-specific CD4+ TCR repertoires before and after mRNA vaccination in COVID-19 convalescent patients and infection-naive vaccine recipients. A total of approximately 9 COVID-19 convalescent patients and a handful of SARS-CoV-2-naive healthy vaccine recipients were included in the full study. Cultures from other donors in the study were sequenced with the Oncomine TCR Beta short-read assay on an Illumina iSeq 100.

The CDR3 runs 15 amino acids, cysteine and phenylalanine included. The kept DNA is CDR3 alone, 45 bases in frame from the first base. V is pared back by 2 bases and J by 3 bases, with 13 bases lying between the germline termini. The CDR1 and CDR2 encoded by the germline V gene are MNHEY and SVGAGI. Overall results and qualifications from the work: Clones induced by infection and clones induced by vaccination both contracted markedly at late timepoints after vaccination, which fits with T cell responses waning over time. Among healthy vaccine recipients, nearly all vaccine-induced clones were SARS-CoV-2 mono-reactive, and just 1 of 255 was cross-reactive with common cold coronaviruses. The study was limited by a small number of convalescent patients and lacked early post-infection timepoints.

Receptor libraries were prepared by the immunoSEQ multiplex PCR assay. DNA from the CD4+ T cells that had been cultured and isolated underwent TCR beta CDR3 sequencing. From the authors' description of their analysis: Non-productive TCR sequences were discarded, and reads were trimmed to the CDR3 region, with only CDR3s of 7 or more amino acids retained. The MANAFEST web app was used to identify antigen-specific clonotypes by comparing expansion in peptide wells with expansion in reference cultures. For clones to be considered positive, expansion at FDR<0.05 versus reference and all other wells, an odds ratio above 5, and a frequency above 0.1% in two replicate wells were required. Clonotypes significantly expanded in SARS-CoV-2 spike wells and in at least one common cold coronavirus spike condition were defined as cross-reactive. CDR3 similarity was assessed by Levenshtein distance using the stringdist R package, and unrooted trees were constructed with ape in R 3.6.1. TCRdb's version of the immuneACCESS table is confined to in-frame rearrangements and falls short of the full clone set. An unresolved V gene accounts for under half of the shortfall where checked; the remainder is of unknown origin. The V and J calls and clone size come from that table; D and trimming were worked out from the DNA. A total of approximately 57,000 clones appear in this sample, just under 80% of them only once. The ten largest account for more than 3.5% of the sample.

After more than 9 days of culture, CD4+ T cells were isolated with the EasySep CD4+ T cell isolation kit. Participants received two doses of either the BNT162b2 or the mRNA-1273 mRNA SARS-CoV-2 vaccine. Healthy vaccine recipients had no prior SARS-CoV-2 infection, confirmed by negative nucleocapsid antibodies before and after vaccination. On days 3 and 7, half of the culture medium was replaced with fresh IL-2-containing medium. Unless otherwise noted, each peptide stimulation condition was cultured in triplicate wells. Using Ficoll-Paque Plus gradient centrifugation, PBMC were separated from whole blood and then either used fresh or cryopreserved at -140C. The QIAamp micro DNA kit was used to extract genomic DNA from the cultured CD4+ T cells.

Sample: CD4+ T cells from PBMCs cultured without peptide, taken after COVID-19 vaccination. The clonotype was recovered from a human donor who received a COVID-19 vaccine. The V gene is TRBV6-5 and the J gene is TRBJ1-2, with no D gene named confidently. CDR3 loop: CASSYGVRRDYGYTF. The DNA sequence reads TGTGCCAGCAGTTACGGGGTGAGGAGAGACTATGGCTACACCTTC.